This T cell receptor (beta chain) was found in a study of blood T cells in healthy people across ages. Broader study findings: Older individuals had lower TCR beta diversity per million T cells (the decline was roughly linear). PBMCs left unsorted prevented a conclusive naive versus antigen-experienced comparison. Comparison with aged donors showed that long-lived donors had more naive CD4+ cells and higher diversity.

This clonotype was seen at least ten times. What it binds is unknown. This CDR3 comprises 14 residues. Trimming removed 3 bases from V and 2 bases from J; junction bases left unmatched: 3. Germline lookup yields CDR1 SGHRS and CDR2 YFSETQ. Using a J-beta primer mix together with a sample-barcoded 5' primer, a second PCR was run for roughly 7 to 11 cycles. A tag from a template-switch adaptor with 12 random nucleotides marked each cDNA molecule. TCRdb reprocessed the 5' RACE reads via MiXCR and lists one record per CDR3 protein. The sample contains around 670,000 distinct CDR3 sequences, approximately 30% of which appear only once.

The chain is built from TRBV5-1 and TRBJ2-7, with 9 bases that match TRBD2. This TCR was sampled from a woman at least 80 years old in good health. Sequenced: blood. The CDR3 coding sequence is TGCGCCAGCAGCTCCATAGCGGGGGCCTACGAGCAGTACTTC. Translation: CASSSIAGAYEQYF.